This T cell receptor beta chain was recovered during a study of blood T cell repertoires in COVID-19. In the study overall: PBMCs, B-cell-depleted T cells, or T cells provided the cDNA or gDNA that made up the material.

This clone was detected only once. Authors' data handling: Amplifying reference gene primers gave estimates of nucleated cell counts. Data came from immunoSEQ multiplex PCR; TCRdb stores just in-frame clones and leaves some out. Clone size and the V and J calls come from that table; the DNA yielded D and trimming. The sample carries a few hundred thousand clones, around 90% recorded once. Donors were grouped by their self-reported clinical history. Cohort 3 donors counted as recovered after two negative PCRs, clearance, or resolved symptoms. This CDR3 has 14 residues. Trimming took off 5 bases at V and 0 bases at J, with 11 bases between the two ends. Germline CDR1 SQVTM, CDR2 ANQGSEA.

This clonotype was obtained from a woman between 25 and 40 years old who had recovered from COVID-19. The chain is built from TRBV29-1 and TRBJ1-5; D remains ambiguous. Sequencing was carried out using PBMCs or T cells enriched from blood (not recorded which). The CDR3 DNA reads as TGCAGCGTTCTCTTACAGAGTAGCAATCAGCCCCAGCATTTT. The encoded protein is CSVLLQSSNQPQHF.